This T cell receptor (beta chain) originates from a study of OX40 agonist ivuxolimab in advanced cancers. The protocol was immunoSEQ multiplex PCR, while the TCRdb copy is restricted to in-frame clones and leaves out a portion. The sample shows 48,000 or so clones, 80% to 85% of them seen only once. CDR1 MNHEY and CDR2 SVGAGI come from the germline V gene. There are 14 residues in the CDR3. V gave up 2 bases and J gave up 5 bases; unmatched junction bases: 2. The rearrangement uses TRBV6-5 and TRBJ2-7; TRBD2 matches at 11 bases. Sequenced here: CD4+ or CD8+ T cells sorted from blood, sampled in a trial of the OX40 agonist ivuxolimab. This TCR was sampled from an adult with an advanced solid tumor such as melanoma, head and neck, liver or kidney cancer. The CDR3 DNA is TGTGCCAGCAGTTACGAGACTAGCGGGAACGAGCAGTACTTC. Encoded protein: CASSYETSGNEQYF.